The 2 T cell receptor beta chains given below trace back to one sample, sequenced in a study. In TCRdb, the 5' RACE reads were re-called with MiXCR into one record per CDR3 protein. Seen here are some 37,000 distinct CDR3 sequences, 15% to 20% observed once, and the top ten hold 2.8%. The sample taken for sequencing was naive CD4+ T cells sorted from a lymph node. Documented subset: naive CD4+ T cells, CD4+CD45RA+CD25-. These receptors originate from a female donor with breast cancer.

This clonotype has just a few counts. The V and J genes are TRBV18 and TRBJ2-1; the D gene is possibly TRBD1 (5 bases). CDR1 is KGHSH, CDR2 LQKENI, per germline. The CDR3 covers 17 residues. The V gene lost 2 bases and the J gene lost 2 bases, with 16 bases spanning the gap. The DNA of the CDR3 is TGTGCCAGCTCACCATTACTTATAGCAGGGACCTACAATGAGCAGTTCTTC. Translating gives CASSPLLIAGTYNEQFF. Combining the CDR3 with reference TRBV18 and TRBJ2-1 gives the whole variable domain NAGVMQNPRHLVRRRGQEARLRCSPMKGHSHVYWYRQLPEEGLKFMVYLQKENIIDESGMPKERFSAEFPKEGPSILRIQQVVRGDSAAYFCASSPLLIAGTYNEQFFGPGTRLTVL.

This clonotype occurred a few times. For the CDR3, the DNA is TGTGCCGGCGGGCATGACAGGGAAAAACTGTTTTTT. This gives the protein CAGGHDREKLFF. This sequence joins TRBV30 and TRBJ1-4; D is possibly TRBD1 (6 bases). CDR1 and CDR2 from the germline V gene are GTSNPN and SVGIG (reference sequence). The CDR3 length is 12 residues. Between the trimmed V and J ends, which lost 8 bases and 8 bases, there was a span of 15 bases.